This entry is about one TCR beta chain. Antigen: not known. CDR1 is LGHNA, CDR2 YSLEER, per germline. CDR3 size: 15 residues. Trimming cost V 0 bases and J 0 bases, with 7 bases left between them. This entry belongs to a study of cytomegalovirus exposure and HLA in healthy donors. The protocol was immunoSEQ multiplex PCR, while the TCRdb copy is restricted to in-frame clones and leaves out a portion. Seen here are approximately 160,000 clones, around nine tenths observed once, and the top ten hold 2% to 2.5%. General observations from the study: Most TCR sequences were rare, but some public TCRs occurred in many donors. Through in vitro validation, three CMV-associated chains were shown to be specific for CMV antigens.

The source of this sequence is a woman under 30 in good health and CMV-seronegative. The sequenced sample consisted of PBMCs. J is TRBJ2-3 and V is TRBV4-3; D not resolved. CDR3 bases: TGCGCCAGCAGCCAAGATTCTTCTAGCACAGATACGCAGTATTTT. Protein: CASSQDSSSTDTQYF.